One T cell receptor beta chain is described in this entry. Its antigen is not known. This entry is derived from a study of identical twins. Study-wide points: Models underestimated TCR alpha sharing (out-of-frame) in monozygotic twins.

Each CDR3 protein is one row after TCRdb ran MiXCR on the 5' RACE reads. The table lists 1.5 million to 2 million distinct CDR3 sequences, around 29% of them singletons. Trimming removed 7 bases at V and 0 bases at J, with 12 bases between. The germline CDR1 and CDR2 sequences are MGHRA and YSYEKL. The CDR3 contains 14 residues. Sequenced input: cord blood. The sequence derives from a newborn girl in good health. J is TRBJ1-2 and V is TRBV4-1; no clear D gene. The CDR3 loop is CASTQRDSNYGYTF. In DNA, the CDR3 is TGCGCCAGCACCCAGCGGGATTCTAACTATGGCTACACCTTC.